A selection of T cell receptor beta chains follows, all from one sample in a study of CD8+CD57+ T cells in acquired aplastic anemia. TCRdb passed the reads through MiXCR, listing each CDR3 protein once. This sample carries approximately 190,000 distinct CDR3 sequences, roughly half of them seen once, and the ten largest clones take approximately 9.7%. The source material was sorted CD4+, CD8+, or CD8+CD57+ T cells (not recorded which) from PBMCs. The receptors were sampled from a human donor with aplastic anemia. Both conserved end residues are part of each CDR3. D genes are given only for firm matches. The listing skips clone size in some rows; elsewhere it reads once, few, many or a size class.

TRBD2	TRBV19	many	TRBJ2-2	TGTGCCAGTAAGGGGCTAGCGGAGGCCGGCCGGGAGCTGTTTTTT	CASKGLAEAGRELFF
NA	TRBV20-1	NA	TRBJ2-3	TGCAGTAAGGGGCCTTCTACGCAGTATTTT	CSKGPSTQYF
NA	TRBV29-1	few	TRBJ1-2	TGCAGCGTTACGACCGGGACAACCATGGAGACCTTC	CSVTTGTTMETF
TRBD1	TRBV7-9	NA	TRBJ1-6	TGTGCCAGCAGCTTAGACCGGGACAGGGACTCACCCCTCCACTTT	CASSLDRDRDSPLHF
TRBD2	TRBV9	few	TRBJ2-1	TGTGCCAGCAGCGTAGGACTAGCGGGAGGACCGTCCTACAATGAGCAGTTCTTC	CASSVGLAGGPSYNEQFF
TRBD1	TRBV6-1	NA	TRBJ1-6	TGTGCCAGCAGTCCAATGCTCACAGGGGCGGCGCATAATTCACCCCTCCACTTT	CASSPMLTGAAHNSPLHF
TRBD2	TRBV5-4	many	TRBJ2-5	TGTGCCAGCAGCTCATGGACTAGTCCAGAGACCCAGTACTTC	CASSSWTSPETQYF
NA	TRBV7-9	NA	TRBJ2-5	TGTGCCAGCAGCTTAGCAGGGGCAGAGACCCAGTACTTC	CASSLAGAETQYF
TRBD2	TRBV14	many	TRBJ2-7	TGTGCCAGCAGCCGACTAGCGGGAGGCGAGCAGTACTTC	CASSRLAGGEQYF
NA	TRBV24-1	few	TRBJ2-3	TGTGCCACCAGTGATCCGGCTAGAGCGGATACGCAGTATTTT	CATSDPARADTQYF
NA	TRBV24-1	few	TRBJ2-1	TGTGCCACCAGTGATTTGCGCCCCCAGGGCCTGGGCTCCTACAATGAGCAGTTCTTC	CATSDLRPQGLGSYNEQFF
NA	TRBV9	NA	TRBJ2-5	TGTGCCAGCAGCGCACGGGACCCCCGTGATGAGACCCAGTACTTC	CASSARDPRDETQYF
TRBD2	TRBV4-1	many	TRBJ2-1	TGCGCCAGCAGAGGCGGACTAGCGGGATCGAATGAGCAGTTCTTC	CASRGGLAGSNEQFF
NA	TRBV12-3/TRBV12-4	many	TRBJ2-5	TGTGCCAGCAGTTCGCGGAGGTACCAAGAGACCCAGTACTTC	CASSSRRYQETQYF
TRBD1	TRBV10-3	NA	TRBJ1-5	TGTGCCATCAGTGGCGACAGGGATCAGCCCCAGCATTTT	CAISGDRDQPQHF
NA	TRBV19	NA	TRBJ1-4	TGTGCCAGTAGTATGGTCGCGGGTTATAATGAAAAACTGTTTTTT	CASSMVAGYNEKLFF
NA	TRBV3-1	NA	TRBJ2-3	TGTACCAGCAGCCAAGTCGCTTGGACAGATACGCAGTATTTT	CTSSQVAWTDTQYF
NA	TRBV19	NA	TRBJ1-2	TGTGCCAGTAGTATTGGTCCGTACAACTATGGCTACACCTTC	CASSIGPYNYGYTF
TRBD2	TRBV5-1	many	TRBJ2-2	TGCGCCAGCAGCCTCCCGACTAGCGGGACAACCGGGGAGCTGTTTTTT	CASSLPTSGTTGELFF
TRBD1	TRBV19	NA	TRBJ1-6	TGTGCCAGTAGCGACAGGGGGGGGACACCCCTCCACTTT	CASSDRGGTPLHF
NA	TRBV10-3	NA	TRBJ1-2	TGTGCCATCAGTGACGTAGGTGGCTACACCTTC	CAISDVGGYTF
NA	TRBV7-2	NA	TRBJ1-1	TGTGCCAGCAGTGGGGAGGGGGGCACTGAAGCTTTCTTT	CASSGEGGTEAFF
NA	TRBV7-2	many	TRBJ1-1	TGTGCCAGCAGCTCCCAGTTTACGGGGGCCCAAGCTTTCTTT	CASSSQFTGAQAFF
TRBD1	TRBV25-1	NA	TRBJ1-1	TGTGCCAGCAGTTTAAACAGGGGGGACACTGAAGCTTTCTTT	CASSLNRGDTEAFF
TRBD2	TRBV29-1	NA	TRBJ2-3	TGCAGCGTCACACCTCCTGGGGGGGGCACAGATACGCAGTATTTT	CSVTPPGGGTDTQYF
NA	TRBV24-1	NA	TRBJ2-1	TGTGCCACCAGTGAGGCCGGGAGAAGGCATGAGCAGTTCTTC	CATSEAGRRHEQFF
NA	TRBV4-3	NA	TRBJ2-3	TGCGCCAGCAGCCAAGAATGGTCTGCAGATACGCAGTATTTT	CASSQEWSADTQYF
NA	TRBV5-8	many	TRBJ2-5	TGTGCCAGCAGTCCGGGGACGGACGGAGTGGCCCAGTACTTC	CASSPGTDGVAQYF
TRBD1	TRBV10-3	NA	TRBJ2-7	TGTGCCACCTCCTTAGGGCAGGGACAGGGGAGAGGCTACGAGCAGTACTTC	CATSLGQGQGRGYEQYF
NA	TRBV24-1	NA	TRBJ1-2	TGTGCCACCAGTAATTCCAACAGGAACGCGAATGGCTACACCTTC	CATSNSNRNANGYTF
NA	TRBV10-2	NA	TRBJ2-3	TGCGCCAGCAAGGTTCTTCCCAGCACAGATACGCAGTATTTT	CASKVLPSTDTQYF
NA	TRBV6-4	NA	TRBJ1-5	TGTGCCAGCAGTGACAGGGCCTCGGACCGTAATCAGCCCCAGCATTTT	CASSDRASDRNQPQHF
NA	TRBV5-1	many	TRBJ1-1	TGCGCCAGCACGGGGGCTCAGAACACTGAAGCTTTCTTT	CASTGAQNTEAFF
NA	TRBV5-1	many	TRBJ1-1	TGCGCCAGCAGCTTAGGGGGAAGCATGAACACTGAAGCTTTCTTT	CASSLGGSMNTEAFF
NA	TRBV19	NA	TRBJ2-2	TGTGCCAGTAGTATAAAGAGGAGCAGGGGAACGAACACCGGGGAGCTGTTTTTT	CASSIKRSRGTNTGELFF
TRBD2	TRBV20-1	NA	TRBJ2-5	TGCAGTGCTAGAGGGACTAGCGGGAAGGGGACCCAGTACTTC	CSARGTSGKGTQYF
NA	TRBV7-2	once	TRBJ2-7	TGTGCCAGCAGCCTTACTCGGGAGCAGTACTTC	CASSLTREQYF
NA	TRBV20-1	few	TRBJ2-2	TGCAGTGCTAGAGATATGGACAGCACCGGGGAGCTGTTTTTT	CSARDMDSTGELFF
TRBD1	TRBV25-1	NA	TRBJ2-7	TGTGCCAGCAGTGAATATCACAGGGGAGAGCAGTACTTC	CASSEYHRGEQYF
NA	TRBV7-2	NA	TRBJ2-3	TGTGCCAGCAGCTCGACTAGGGGCTGGGATACGCAGTATTTT	CASSSTRGWDTQYF
NA	TRBV5-5	many	TRBJ1-1	TGTGCCAGCAGCTTATTAAAAGGGAGGGCTTTCTTT	CASSLLKGRAFF
TRBD1	TRBV19	many	TRBJ1-2	TGTGCCAGTAGGACGGGACAGGGGGTGAGCGGCTACACCTTC	CASRTGQGVSGYTF
TRBD1	TRBV10-3	NA	TRBJ1-5	TGTGCCATCAGTGATCGACAGGGGCAGCCCCAGCATTTT	CAISDRQGQPQHF
TRBD1	TRBV4-3	many	TRBJ2-7	TGCGCCAGCAGCCGCTCGACAGGGGGCGGCTACGAGCAGTACTTC	CASSRSTGGGYEQYF
NA	TRBV5-6	many	TRBJ1-1	TGTGCCAGCAGCTTGGGGGGAGGGTTTGAAGCTTTCTTT	CASSLGGGFEAFF